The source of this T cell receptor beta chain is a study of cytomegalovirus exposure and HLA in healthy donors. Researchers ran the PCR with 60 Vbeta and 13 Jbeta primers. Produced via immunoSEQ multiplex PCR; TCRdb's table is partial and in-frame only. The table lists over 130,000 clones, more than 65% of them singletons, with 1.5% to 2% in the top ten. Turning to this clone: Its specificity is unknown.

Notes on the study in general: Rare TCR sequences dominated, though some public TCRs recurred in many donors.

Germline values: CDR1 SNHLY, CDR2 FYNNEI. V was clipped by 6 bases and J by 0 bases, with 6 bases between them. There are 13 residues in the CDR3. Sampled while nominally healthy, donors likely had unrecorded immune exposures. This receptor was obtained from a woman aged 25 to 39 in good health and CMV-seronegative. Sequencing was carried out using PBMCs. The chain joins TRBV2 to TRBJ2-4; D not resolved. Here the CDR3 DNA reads TGTGCCAGCAGCTCACTAGCCAAAAACATTCAGTACTTC. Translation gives CASSSLAKNIQYF.